What follows describes a single T cell receptor (beta chain). The data derive from a study of blood T cells in healthy people across ages. Study-level information: Template switching captured about one barcoded beta molecule per two T cells.

The draw of peripheral blood yielded approximately 11 milliliters from each donor. Total RNA amounts of at least 6 micrograms were extracted per sample. The use of a sample-barcoded 5' primer and a J-beta primer mix characterized a second PCR of roughly 6 to 12 cycles. The template-switch adaptor, which had 12 random nucleotides, put a tag on each cDNA molecule. MiXCR, applied by TCRdb to the 5' RACE reads, yields one record per CDR3 protein. Here the sample spans 850,000 to 1,000,000 distinct CDR3 sequences, roughly 51% being singletons. The source is a woman aged 55 to 70 in good health. Sequencing used blood.

The CDR3 bases are TGCAGTGCTAGTATCAGGGTTGGCTACACCTTC. This encodes CSASIRVGYTF. The chain couples TRBV20-1 to TRBJ1-2; a possible D gene is TRBD1 (5 bases). The CDR3 contains 11 residues. In germline, CDR1 is DFQATT, CDR2 SNEGSKA (reference sequence). Trimming cost V 3 bases and J 7 bases, with 9 bases left between them.